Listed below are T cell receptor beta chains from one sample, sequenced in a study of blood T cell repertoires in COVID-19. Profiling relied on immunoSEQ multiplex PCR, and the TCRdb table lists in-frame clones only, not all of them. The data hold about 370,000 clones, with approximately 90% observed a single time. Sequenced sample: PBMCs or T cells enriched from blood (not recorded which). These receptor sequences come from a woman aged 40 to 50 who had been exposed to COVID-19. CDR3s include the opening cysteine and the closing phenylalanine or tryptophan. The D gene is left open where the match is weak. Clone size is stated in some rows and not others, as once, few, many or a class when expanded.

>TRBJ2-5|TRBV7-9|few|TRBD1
CASSLRLGTGSQETQYF
TGTGCCAGCAGCCTCCGCCTCGGGACAGGGTCCCAAGAGACCCAGTACTTC
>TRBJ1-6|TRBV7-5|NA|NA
CARSLGGEGNSPLHF
TGTGCCAGAAGCTTAGGGGGGGAGGGGAATTCACCCCTCCACTTT
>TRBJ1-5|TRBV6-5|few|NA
CASRDTYNQPQHF
TGTGCCAGCAGGGACACATATAATCAGCCCCAGCATTTT
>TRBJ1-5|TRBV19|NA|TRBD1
CASRGQGANQPQHF
TGTGCCAGTAGGGGACAGGGGGCCAATCAGCCCCAGCATTTT
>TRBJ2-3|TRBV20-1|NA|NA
CSASRAGKDDTQYF
TGCAGTGCTAGTCGGGCGGGGAAAGACGATACGCAGTATTTT
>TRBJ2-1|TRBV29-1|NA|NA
CSVTISSHNEQFF
TGCAGCGTAACCATCTCTAGCCACAATGAGCAGTTCTTC
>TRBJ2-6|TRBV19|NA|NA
CASATRAGANVLTF
TGTGCCAGCGCGACTAGGGCTGGGGCCAACGTCCTGACTTTC
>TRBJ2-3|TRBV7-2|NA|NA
CASSLSGATSDTQYF
TGTGCCAGCAGCTTATCAGGGGCGACATCAGATACGCAGTATTTT
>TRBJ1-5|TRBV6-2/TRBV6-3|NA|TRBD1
CASSRTGGNQPQHF
TGTGCCAGCAGCCGGACAGGGGGCAATCAGCCCCAGCATTTT
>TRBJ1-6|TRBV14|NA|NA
CASSQTEVPNSPLHF
TGTGCCAGCAGCCAGACAGAGGTCCCGAATTCACCCCTCCACTTT
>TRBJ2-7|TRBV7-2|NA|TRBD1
CASSLAIGQGQGEQYF
TGTGCCAGCAGCTTAGCGATCGGACAGGGTCAGGGGGAGCAGTACTTC
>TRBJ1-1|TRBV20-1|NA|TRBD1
CSDRGYTEAFF
TGCAGCGACAGGGGTTACACTGAAGCTTTCTTT
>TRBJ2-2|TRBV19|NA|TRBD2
CASSSPKGLAGAANTGELFF
TGTGCCAGTAGTAGCCCCAAGGGACTAGCGGGAGCGGCGAACACCGGGGAGCTGTTTTTT
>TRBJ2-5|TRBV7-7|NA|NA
CASSPPPIQETQYF
TGTGCTAGCAGCCCCCCGCCTATCCAAGAGACCCAGTACTTC
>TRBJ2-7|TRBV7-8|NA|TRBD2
CASSLVAGDSYEQYF
TGTGCCAGCAGCTTAGTAGCGGGCGACTCCTACGAGCAGTACTTC
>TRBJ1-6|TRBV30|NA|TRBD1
CAWSVKDREPYNSPLHF
TGTGCCTGGAGTGTGAAAGACAGGGAACCCTATAATTCACCCCTCCACTTT
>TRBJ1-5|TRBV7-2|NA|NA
CASSLPFQPQHF
TGTGCCAGCAGCCTACCTTTTCAGCCCCAGCATTTT
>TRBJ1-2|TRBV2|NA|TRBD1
CASREQGASYGYTF
TGTGCCAGCAGAGAACAGGGGGCTAGCTATGGCTACACCTTC
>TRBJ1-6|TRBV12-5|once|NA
CASGLRGGLGNSPLHF
TGTGCTAGTGGTTTGCGGGGAGGATTGGGGAATTCACCCCTCCACTTT
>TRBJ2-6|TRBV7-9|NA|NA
CASSFGGANVLTF
TGTGCCAGCAGCTTTGGCGGGGCCAACGTCCTGACTTTC
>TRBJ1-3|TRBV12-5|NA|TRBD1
CASGISGTVNTIYF
TGTGCTAGTGGGATATCCGGGACAGTAAACACCATATATTTT
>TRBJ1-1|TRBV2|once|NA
CASSGVQGWGTEAFF
TGTGCCAGCAGTGGAGTACAGGGCTGGGGCACTGAAGCTTTCTTT